Listed below are T cell receptor beta chains from one sample, sequenced in a study of radiotherapy plus CTLA-4 blockade in lung cancer. Only in-frame clones appear in the TCRdb table, and some are missing; sequencing was by immunoSEQ multiplex PCR. Counted here are around 99,000 clones, about 86% occurring once; the ten biggest clones make up 4.5% to 6%. Sequenced here: peripheral blood, sampled from a patient treated with radiotherapy plus ipilimumab. These receptors originate from a human donor with non-small cell lung cancer that progressed on radiotherapy plus ipilimumab. The CDR3 runs from the conserved cysteine through the conserved F or W. The order of the fields is V gene, J gene, clone size, D gene, CDR3 protein, CDR3 DNA. The D gene is left open where the match is weak. Size is omitted from some rows. Given values are once, few, many or a class for expanded clones.

v_gene: TRBV18
j_gene: TRBJ2-7
abundance: NA
d_gene: TRBD2
CDR3aa: CASSPRSGSDYEQYF
CDR3nt: TGTGCCAGCTCACCACGTAGCGGGAGCGACTACGAGCAGTACTTC

v_gene: TRBV6-1
j_gene: TRBJ1-4
abundance: few
d_gene: TRBD1
CDR3aa: CASQGLRGEKLFF
CDR3nt: TGTGCCAGCCAGGGACTCAGGGGGGAAAAACTGTTTTTT

v_gene: TRBV9
j_gene: TRBJ2-1
abundance: NA
d_gene: TRBD2
CDR3aa: CASSVGLAGVMGDNEQFF
CDR3nt: TGTGCCAGCAGCGTAGGACTAGCGGGGGTGATGGGTGACAATGAGCAGTTCTTC

v_gene: TRBV18
j_gene: TRBJ1-2
abundance: NA
d_gene: NA
CDR3aa: CASSPAGYGYTF
CDR3nt: TGTGCCAGCTCACCGGCGGGATATGGCTACACCTTC

v_gene: TRBV15
j_gene: TRBJ2-1
abundance: NA
d_gene: NA
CDR3aa: CATSTRGRDNEQFF
CDR3nt: TGTGCCACCAGCACGAGGGGAAGAGACAATGAGCAGTTCTTC

v_gene: TRBV28
j_gene: TRBJ1-1
abundance: NA
d_gene: NA
CDR3aa: CASGRAGTNTEAFF
CDR3nt: TGTGCCAGCGGAAGGGCAGGCACGAACACTGAAGCTTTCTTT

v_gene: TRBV18
j_gene: TRBJ2-3
abundance: NA
d_gene: TRBD2
CDR3aa: CASSPSMAGGLAGGTDTQYF
CDR3nt: TGTGCCAGCTCACCCTCGATGGCCGGGGGACTAGCGGGAGGTACAGATACGCAGTATTTT

v_gene: TRBV11-3
j_gene: TRBJ1-1
abundance: NA
d_gene: TRBD1
CDR3aa: CASRQGAMNTEAFF
CDR3nt: TGTGCCAGTCGACAGGGGGCCATGAACACTGAAGCTTTCTTT

v_gene: TRBV5-4
j_gene: TRBJ2-7
abundance: NA
d_gene: NA
CDR3aa: CASSLVGSSSYEQYF
CDR3nt: TGTGCCAGCAGCTTGGTGGGTAGCAGCTCCTACGAGCAGTACTTC

v_gene: TRBV6-5
j_gene: TRBJ2-2
abundance: NA
d_gene: NA
CDR3aa: CASSEGTGELFF
CDR3nt: TGTGCCAGCAGTGAGGGGACCGGGGAGCTGTTTTTT

v_gene: TRBV4-1
j_gene: TRBJ2-1
abundance: NA
d_gene: TRBD2
CDR3aa: CASSQESGLADMNLEQFF
CDR3nt: TGCGCCAGCAGCCAAGAATCGGGACTAGCGGACATGAATCTGGAGCAGTTCTTC

v_gene: TRBV7-9
j_gene: TRBJ2-7
abundance: NA
d_gene: NA
CDR3aa: CASSRDLGNYEQYF
CDR3nt: TGTGCCAGCAGTCGGGACCTGGGGAATTACGAGCAGTACTTC

v_gene: TRBV15
j_gene: TRBJ2-3
abundance: NA
d_gene: NA
CDR3aa: CATSRDRGGTDTQYF
CDR3nt: TGTGCCACCAGCAGAGACCGTGGGGGCACAGATACGCAGTATTTT

v_gene: TRBV6-1
j_gene: TRBJ2-7
abundance: NA
d_gene: NA
CDR3aa: CASSEGGVREQYF
CDR3nt: TGTGCCAGCAGTGAAGGGGGGGTGCGAGAGCAGTACTTC

v_gene: TRBV25-1
j_gene: TRBJ2-1
abundance: few
d_gene: NA
CDR3aa: CASSEGQPYNEQFF
CDR3nt: TGTGCCAGCAGTGAAGGACAGCCCTACAATGAGCAGTTCTTC

v_gene: TRBV5-6
j_gene: TRBJ2-1
abundance: NA
d_gene: NA
CDR3aa: CASSLTDYNEQFF
CDR3nt: TGTGCCAGCAGCTTGACAGATTACAATGAGCAGTTCTTC

v_gene: TRBV30
j_gene: TRBJ1-4
abundance: once
d_gene: NA
CDR3aa: CAWSYRRNEKLFF
CDR3nt: TGTGCCTGGAGTTACAGGCGTAATGAAAAACTGTTTTTT

v_gene: TRBV7-2
j_gene: TRBJ2-5
abundance: NA
d_gene: NA
CDR3aa: CASSLVRGETQYF
CDR3nt: TGTGCCAGCAGCTTAGTTAGAGGAGAGACCCAGTACTTC

v_gene: TRBV18
j_gene: TRBJ2-3
abundance: NA
d_gene: TRBD2
CDR3aa: CASSPWVAGEDTQYF
CDR3nt: TGTGCCAGCTCACCGTGGGTAGCGGGAGAGGATACGCAGTATTTT

v_gene: TRBV30
j_gene: TRBJ1-1
abundance: NA
d_gene: NA
CDR3aa: CAWSFHAGTEAFF
CDR3nt: TGTGCCTGGAGTTTCCATGCTGGCACTGAAGCTTTCTTT

v_gene: TRBV5-1
j_gene: TRBJ2-3
abundance: NA
d_gene: NA
CDR3aa: CASSLPLKGGTDTQYF
CDR3nt: TGCGCCAGCAGCTTGCCGCTGAAGGGGGGCACAGATACGCAGTATTTT

v_gene: TRBV15
j_gene: TRBJ1-5
abundance: NA
d_gene: NA
CDR3aa: CATRRGGESNQPQHF
CDR3nt: TGTGCCACCAGACGGGGAGGGGAGAGCAATCAGCCCCAGCATTTT

v_gene: TRBV27
j_gene: TRBJ2-7
abundance: NA
d_gene: TRBD1
CDR3aa: CASSRTGSYEQYF
CDR3nt: TGTGCCAGCAGTAGGACAGGGTCCTACGAGCAGTACTTC

v_gene: TRBV2
j_gene: TRBJ1-5
abundance: once
d_gene: TRBD1
CDR3aa: CASRTGHRGGGQPQHF
CDR3nt: TGTGCCAGCAGAACAGGCCACAGGGGAGGAGGACAGCCCCAGCATTTT

v_gene: TRBV21-1
j_gene: TRBJ2-7
abundance: NA
d_gene: NA
CDR3aa: CARGRKSGNSSYEQYF
CDR3nt: TGTGCCAGAGGTAGGAAGAGCGGGAATAGCTCCTACGAGCAGTACTTC

v_gene: TRBV7-7
j_gene: TRBJ1-2
abundance: NA
d_gene: NA
CDR3aa: CASSVDPVLVYGYTF
CDR3nt: TGTGCTAGCAGCGTCGACCCCGTTTTGGTCTATGGCTACACCTTC

v_gene: TRBV27
j_gene: TRBJ2-6
abundance: NA
d_gene: TRBD1
CDR3aa: CASSLRTGPRSGANVLTF
CDR3nt: TGTGCCAGCAGTTTACGGACAGGGCCGAGATCTGGGGCCAACGTCCTGACTTTC

v_gene: TRBV6-5
j_gene: TRBJ1-5
abundance: NA
d_gene: TRBD1
CDR3aa: CASSSRGDDQPQHF
CDR3nt: TGTGCCAGCAGTTCCAGGGGGGACGATCAGCCCCAGCATTTT

v_gene: TRBV27
j_gene: TRBJ2-3
abundance: NA
d_gene: NA
CDR3aa: CASSFTPPQPKWRQYF
CDR3nt: TGTGCCAGCAGTTTTACCCCTCCCCAGCCCAAATGGAGGCAGTATTTT

v_gene: TRBV10-3
j_gene: TRBJ2-3
abundance: once
d_gene: TRBD2
CDR3aa: CAISPGGAGLGADTQYF
CDR3nt: TGTGCCATCAGTCCCGGGGGGGCGGGCCTCGGCGCAGATACGCAGTATTTT

v_gene: TRBV29-1
j_gene: TRBJ1-4
abundance: NA
d_gene: NA
CDR3aa: CSVSYGPPGRANEKLFF
CDR3nt: TGCAGCGTTTCCTATGGCCCTCCGGGGAGGGCTAATGAAAAACTGTTTTTT

v_gene: TRBV4-1
j_gene: TRBJ1-2
abundance: NA
d_gene: TRBD1
CDR3aa: CAGKRDSSTNYGYTF
CDR3nt: TGCGCCGGCAAAAGGGACAGCTCTACTAACTATGGCTACACCTTC

v_gene: TRBV2
j_gene: TRBJ2-5
abundance: NA
d_gene: NA
CDR3aa: CASSGRMGETQYF
CDR3nt: TGTGCCAGCAGTGGAAGGATGGGAGAGACCCAGTACTTC

v_gene: TRBV11-3
j_gene: TRBJ1-1
abundance: NA
d_gene: NA
CDR3aa: CASSLDRGNTEAFF
CDR3nt: TGTGCCAGCAGCTTAGACAGGGGGAACACTGAAGCTTTCTTT

v_gene: TRBV9
j_gene: TRBJ2-7
abundance: NA
d_gene: TRBD1
CDR3aa: CASSVAAGGQHEQYF
CDR3nt: TGTGCCAGCAGCGTAGCTGCAGGGGGCCAACACGAGCAGTACTTC

v_gene: TRBV7-6
j_gene: TRBJ2-7
abundance: NA
d_gene: TRBD2
CDR3aa: CASSFVSGRGEQYF
CDR3nt: TGTGCCAGCAGCTTCGTTAGCGGGAGAGGAGAGCAGTACTTC

v_gene: TRBV9
j_gene: TRBJ2-2
abundance: NA
d_gene: NA
CDR3aa: CASSPGRPNTGELFF
CDR3nt: TGTGCCAGCAGCCCAGGGCGTCCGAACACCGGGGAGCTGTTTTTT

v_gene: TRBV9
j_gene: TRBJ1-5
abundance: NA
d_gene: NA
CDR3aa: CAGSRGGTPQPQHF
CDR3nt: TGTGCCGGCAGCCGCGGGGGGACTCCTCAGCCCCAGCATTTT

v_gene: TRBV7-2
j_gene: TRBJ2-4
abundance: NA
d_gene: NA
CDR3aa: CASSLGGLLNIQYF
CDR3nt: TGTGCCAGCAGCTTAGGCGGGCTTCTAAACATTCAGTACTTC

v_gene: TRBV4-2
j_gene: TRBJ2-7
abundance: once
d_gene: NA
CDR3aa: CASSQEATVGGEQYF
CDR3nt: TGTGCCAGCAGCCAAGAAGCCACGGTGGGGGGCGAGCAGTACTTC

v_gene: TRBV18
j_gene: TRBJ2-2
abundance: NA
d_gene: TRBD2
CDR3aa: CASSPFAGADTGELFF
CDR3nt: TGTGCCAGCTCACCCTTTGCGGGAGCGGACACCGGGGAGCTGTTTTTT

v_gene: TRBV7-2
j_gene: TRBJ2-7
abundance: NA
d_gene: NA
CDR3aa: CASRLQVLPIYEQYF
CDR3nt: TGTGCCAGCAGATTACAGGTTTTACCGATCTACGAGCAGTACTTC

v_gene: TRBV18
j_gene: TRBJ1-4
abundance: NA
d_gene: NA
CDR3aa: CASSPQSGVNEKLFF
CDR3nt: TGTGCCAGCTCACCACAGTCAGGGGTTAATGAAAAACTGTTTTTT